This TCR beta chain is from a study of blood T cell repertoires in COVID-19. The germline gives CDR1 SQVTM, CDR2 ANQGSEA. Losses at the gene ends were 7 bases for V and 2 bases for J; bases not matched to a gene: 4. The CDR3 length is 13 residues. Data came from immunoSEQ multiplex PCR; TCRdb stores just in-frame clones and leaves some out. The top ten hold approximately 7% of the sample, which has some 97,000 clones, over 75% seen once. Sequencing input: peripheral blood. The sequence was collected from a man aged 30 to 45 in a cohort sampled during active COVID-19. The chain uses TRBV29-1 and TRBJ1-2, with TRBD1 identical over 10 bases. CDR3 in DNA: TGCAGCGCAAAGACAGGGGGCAACTATGGCTACACCTTC. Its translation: CSAKTGGNYGYTF.